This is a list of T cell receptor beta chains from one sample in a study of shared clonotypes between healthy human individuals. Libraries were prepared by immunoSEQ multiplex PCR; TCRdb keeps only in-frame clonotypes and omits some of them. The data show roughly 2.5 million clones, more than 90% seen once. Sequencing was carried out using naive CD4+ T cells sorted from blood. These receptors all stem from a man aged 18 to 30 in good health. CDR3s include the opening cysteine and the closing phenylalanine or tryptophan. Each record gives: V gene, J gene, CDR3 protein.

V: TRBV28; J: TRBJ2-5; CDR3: CASSSRPGTSGRTTQYF
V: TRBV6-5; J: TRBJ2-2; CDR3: CASSRGTGELFF
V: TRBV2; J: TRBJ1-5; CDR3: CASSEDYRGNQPQHF
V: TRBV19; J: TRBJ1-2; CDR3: CASSDWLKPSYTF
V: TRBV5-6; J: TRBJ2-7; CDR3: CASSLVGTGGRVEQYF
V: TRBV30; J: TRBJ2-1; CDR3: CAWSVGGEEQFF
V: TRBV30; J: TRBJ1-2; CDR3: CAWSGTGGGYTF
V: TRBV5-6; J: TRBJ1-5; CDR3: CASSLAGSNQPQHF
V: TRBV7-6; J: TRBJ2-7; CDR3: CASSLEAGGSYEQYF
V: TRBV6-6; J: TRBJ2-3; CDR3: CASSKVTVTDTQYF
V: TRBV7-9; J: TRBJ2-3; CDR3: CASSLQLAGADTQYF
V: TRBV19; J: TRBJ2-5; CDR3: CASSVRTSGGQETQYF
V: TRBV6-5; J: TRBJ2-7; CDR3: CASSTTRDTYEQYF
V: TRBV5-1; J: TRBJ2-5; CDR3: CASSLDRGLQETQYF
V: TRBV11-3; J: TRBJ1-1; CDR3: CASSLVPWAGGSTEAFF
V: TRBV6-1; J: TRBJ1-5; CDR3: CASSLAGQNNQPQHF
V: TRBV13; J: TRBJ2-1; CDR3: CASSFRLAVEQFF
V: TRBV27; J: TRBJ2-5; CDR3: CASRTDRGQETQYF
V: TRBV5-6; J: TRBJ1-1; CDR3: CASSYRQKAEAFF
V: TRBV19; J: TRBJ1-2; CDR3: CASEDGPGYTF
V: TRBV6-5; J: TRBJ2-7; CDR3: CASSGTRGEQYF
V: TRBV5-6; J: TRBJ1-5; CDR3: CASSRSQGAEQPQHF
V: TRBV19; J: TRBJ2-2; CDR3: CASSSRTGLGHLELFF
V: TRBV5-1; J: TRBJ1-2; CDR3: CASRPDNLYGYTF
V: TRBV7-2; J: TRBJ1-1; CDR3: CASSYGNTEAFF
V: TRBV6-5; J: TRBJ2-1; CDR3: CASSQTSGTNEQFF
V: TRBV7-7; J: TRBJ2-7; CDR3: CASSPGHPSYEQYF
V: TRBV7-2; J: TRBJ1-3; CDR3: CASSFRTGDGNTIYF
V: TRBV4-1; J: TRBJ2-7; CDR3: CASSQPGALTNYEQYF
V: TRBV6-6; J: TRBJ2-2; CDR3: CASSPGGVMNTGELFF
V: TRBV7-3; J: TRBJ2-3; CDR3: CASSLNRGGDTQYF
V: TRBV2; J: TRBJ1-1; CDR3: CASIQRTEAFF
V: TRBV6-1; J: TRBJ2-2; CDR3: CASSEASGATGELFF
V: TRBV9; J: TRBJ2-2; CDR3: CASSSPGGVSTGELFF
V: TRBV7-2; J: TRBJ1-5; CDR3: CASSLEVGQPQHF
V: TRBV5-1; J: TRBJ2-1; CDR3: CASSLTERSLYNEQFF
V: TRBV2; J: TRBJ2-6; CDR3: CASSVGKDGANVLTF
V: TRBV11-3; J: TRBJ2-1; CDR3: CASSLSPLGIEQFF
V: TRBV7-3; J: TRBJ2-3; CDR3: CASSLLLASTDTQYF
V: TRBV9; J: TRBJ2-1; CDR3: CASSVGVEQFF
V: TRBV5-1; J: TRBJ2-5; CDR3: CASSLGLAGVRQETQYF
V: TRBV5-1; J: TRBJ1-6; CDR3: CASSLMGQGAINSPLHF
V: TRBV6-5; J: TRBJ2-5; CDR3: CASRLGTPKGETQYF
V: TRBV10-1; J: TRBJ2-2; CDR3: CASSERLFTGELFF
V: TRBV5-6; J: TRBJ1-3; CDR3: CASSFQGGSGNTIYF
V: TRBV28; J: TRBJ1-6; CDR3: CASSWGGASIGNSPLHF
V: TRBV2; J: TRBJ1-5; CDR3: CASSEGRAVNQPQHF
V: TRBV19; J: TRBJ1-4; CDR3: CASNVKGIGEKLFF
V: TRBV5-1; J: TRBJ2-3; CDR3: CASSPNPGRGGTDTQYF
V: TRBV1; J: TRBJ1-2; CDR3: CTSSQDIRGSHYGYTF
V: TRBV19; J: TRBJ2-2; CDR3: CASSIRDRMPNTGELFF
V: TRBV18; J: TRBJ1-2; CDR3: CASSPLSETETYGYTF
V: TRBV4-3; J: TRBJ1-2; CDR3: CASSQDLLGLSYGYTF
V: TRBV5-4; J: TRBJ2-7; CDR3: CASSLVASGSYEQYF